This T cell receptor beta chain emerged from a study of T cells after yellow fever vaccination. Study-wide background: Libraries from low-cell-number fractions were prepared with the SMART-Seq v4 Ultra Low Input RNA kit.

Per germline, CDR1 SGHTA and CDR2 FQGTGA. J was trimmed by 4 bases and V by 2 bases; bases with no gene match: 7. The length of the CDR3 is 15 residues. This clonotype has only a few counts. Its antigen remains unknown. Whole-study findings and limits: Sorted repertoires could include abundant contaminating clonotypes from bulk cells. Post-booster samples contained most primary-vaccination clones (approximately 96% CD4, approximately 88% CD8).

The authors made TCR cDNA by 5'RACE template switching, adding a universal primer site and UMIs. TCRdb called the 5' RACE reads again in MiXCR, with one record for every CDR3 protein. Among about 320,000 distinct CDR3 sequences listed, 6.8% were seen once. The chain combines TRBV7-3 with TRBJ2-7; TRBD2 matches at 8 bases. The sample here was PBMCs, taken more than 35 days after the first yellow fever vaccination. The TCR originated in a man between 18 and 35 years old who received the YFV17D yellow fever vaccine. The CDR3: CASSLDGLASYEQYF. The CDR3 DNA sequence: TGTGCCAGCAGCTTAGACGGACTAGCCTCTTACGAGCAGTACTTC.